The clone carrying this T cell receptor beta chain was observed a few times. The data originate from a study of T-cell memory formation after mild COVID-19. In the study overall: TCR clusters were mostly confined to one donor each.

A single record per CDR3 protein comes from TCRdb applying MiXCR to the 5' RACE reads. This sample has 300,000 or so distinct CDR3 sequences; approximately 15% occur once, and the top ten carry about a fifth. There are 16 residues in the CDR3. Germline-derived CDR1 and CDR2 are SGHRS and YFSETQ. Trimming cost V 0 bases and J 0 bases; bases outside gene matches: 4. The TCR sequence derives from a man aged 18 to 29 who had mild COVID-19 (a few samples of this study predate the infection). Cell type and time point are not known. This chain connects TRBV5-1 to TRBJ2-3; 7 bases fit TRBD2. Input material: PBMCs or a T cell subset sorted from them (not recorded which). In DNA, the CDR3 is TGCGCCAGCAGCTTGGCCGAAGCGGGGAGCACAGATACGCAGTATTTT. Its protein product is CASSLAEAGSTDTQYF.